This T cell receptor (beta chain) was found in a study of vaccination effects on CD4 cells after COVID-19. Across the study: Post-vaccine sampling took place a median of 72 days after the second dose. The study, taken as a whole, reports: Only a single clone (1 of 255 vaccine-induced clones in healthy vaccinees) cross-reacted with common cold coronaviruses.

Concerning this clone itself: The antigen is undetermined.

Some clones are missing from TCRdb's copy, which holds only in-frame ones; the method was immunoSEQ multiplex PCR. The sample has 25,000 to 35,000 clones; about four fifths are singletons. Viral peptide pools were used in the ViraFEST assay to expand antigen-specific CD4+ T cells, and sequencing came afterward. Culture proceeded for approximately 10 days, and CD4+ T cells were then isolated. Participants each got two BNT162b2 or mRNA-1273 vaccine doses. The germline V and J ends were trimmed by 0 bases and 7 bases, with 11 bases remaining between them. This CDR3 comprises 14 residues. Germline V gene sequence: CDR1 LGHNA, CDR2 YNFKEQ.

V and J are TRBV4-2 and TRBJ2-3; tentatively, D is TRBD1 (5 bases). This TCR derives from a human donor who received a COVID-19 vaccine. Some clones in this sample may be carry-over from other donors' samples. Specimen: CD4+ T cells from PBMCs cultured with HCoV-NL63 spike peptides, collected after COVID-19 vaccination. CDR3 sequence (DNA): TGTGCCAGCAGCCAAGATTCGCAGGGTTATACGCAGTATTTT. Translation: CASSQDSQGYTQYF.